This T cell receptor beta chain was observed in a study of HIV-infected children after antiretroviral therapy interruption (dated by TCRdb to about 2019). Regarding the research as a whole: The study included eight children, four on planned treatment interruption and four on continuous treatment, and all eight had a CD4+ count above 500 and a viral load below 50 copies/ml. A median age of roughly 9.2 years was recorded in the interruption group, and a median age of 8 years was recorded in the continuous treatment group. Most participating children had recorded exposure to EBV and CMV. Interruption-arm samples came from week 0, week 12, end of interruption (week 24 or 48), and about 3 years after study end. In the continuous-treatment arm, samples from corresponding weeks 0, 48 and 150 were analyzed. TCR repertoires were compared between children on planned treatment interruption and children on continuous antiretroviral treatment, alongside thymic output measurements.

In its sample, this clonotype was seen many times. Its binding antigen is unknown. Qualities for individual bases were not recorded, and no much larger clone is one base off. The CDR3 has 13 amino acids, counting the end cysteine and phenylalanine. Of all the DNA, just the CDR3 is kept, 39 bases in frame from base 1. The V end loses 5 bases and the J end loses 4 bases, and a stretch of 11 bases separates them. The treatment or condition label on this specimen signifies: PENTA 11 planned treatment interruption arm or continuous ART arm. Participants were children from the United Kingdom aged 2 to 15 years who had received at least three-drug ART for at least 24 weeks. Cryopreserved PBMCs containing at least 5 million viable cells were required, and a handful of candidate patients were excluded because of low viable PBMC yield. Naive CD4+ CD45RA+ CD45RO- T cells were FACS-sorted from thawed PBMCs on a FACSAria III cell sorter. After sorting, cells were fixed, and RNA was extracted with the RNeasy FFPE kit and then with the RNeasy Micro kit.

The protocol used for the library was 3' RACE. TCR libraries were built from RNA using a 3' RACE protocol with unique molecular identifiers to correct PCR amplification bias. Up to about 12 amplicon libraries were pooled and sequenced on an Illumina MiSeq with v2 2x250 paired-end chemistry. As for the authors' bioinformatics: Decombinator was used to process the reads, assigning V and J genes and CDR3 and applying barcode-based correction of errors and PCR bias. Before the Gini coefficient was calculated with the R ineq package, repertoires were subsampled to the same depth. Three approaches were used to assess CDR3 similarity: GLIPH, Hamming distance and a shared triplet metric. The public sequencing data were trimmed at Q25 with fastp and processed into clonotypes with MiXCR by TCRdb, which kept only in-frame beta chains. Under each unique CDR3 protein, matching rows form one entry showing the most common genes and DNA. TCRdb's processing, not the authors', yielded these V and J calls. In this sample the table shows some 90,000 distinct CDR3 sequences, 6.9% of which occur a single time. Clones ranked in the top ten supply roughly 1% of the sample.

Results the study describes overall, beyond this receptor: The naive CD4+ Gini coefficient rose by the end of treatment interruption, suggesting clonal expansion, and returned to baseline by 3 years. The small number of patients is a limitation of the study, so the data should be interpreted with caution. Sorted CD45RA+ naive cells might include minor non-naive CD45RA+ populations such as EMRA or stem memory cells. In the naive CD4+ repertoires of PTI patients, CDR3 sharing between time points dropped after the start of interruption, while many sequences were shared between the end of interruption and 3 years later.

This clonotype originated in a pool of human donors with HIV. This specimen was CD45RA+ CD4+ T cells from PBMCs, pooled from several time points, taken from a donor given antiretroviral therapy, either interrupted or continuous. The cell subset or site tag for this specimen amounts to: naive CD4+ CD45RA+ CD45RO- T cells. The rearrangement joined TRBV12-3 or TRBV12-4 to TRBJ1-1; the D gene is perhaps TRBD1, on 6 matching bases. The bases read TGTGCCAGCAGTCGACAGGAGATCACTGAAGCTTTCTTT. Translated, this is CASSRQEITEAFF.